This T cell receptor beta chain was sequenced for a study of vaccination and CD4 T cells after COVID-19. This clonotype was seen just once. The antigen remains unidentified. Sequencing of cultured CD4+ T cell DNA used the Oncomine TCR Beta short-read assay. TCRdb re-derived calls from the PCR reads in MiXCR, one entry per CDR3 protein. The sample yields some 21,000 distinct CDR3 sequences, roughly 46% seen once. Specified time point: late sampling 161 to 241 days after vaccination in a few convalescent patients. This sample's treatment: 10-day PBMC culture with coronavirus spike peptide pools or control peptides (ViraFEST assay). Per the germline V gene, CDR1 is DFQATT and CDR2 is SNEGSKA (reference sequence). The CDR3 contains 14 residues. V lost 1 base and J lost 8; bases outside the gene matches: 6.

The TCR comes from a human donor who had recovered from COVID-19. This material consisted of CD4+ T cells from blood, cultured in vitro, taken about 7 months after SARS-CoV-2 vaccination. The rearrangement uses TRBV20-1 and TRBJ1-4; 8 bases map to TRBD1. CDR3 DNA: TGCAGTGCTAGAGCACAGGGGGTCGGGGAAAAACTGTTTTTT. Its translation: CSARAQGVGEKLFF.